This T cell receptor (beta chain) was sequenced in a study of graft-versus-host responses after intestinal transplantation. Study-wide context: In this cohort, recipients had multivisceral, liver-intestinal, or isolated intestinal transplants. Tacrolimus plus steroids were given to all recipients for two to three years, preceded by anti-thymocyte globulin induction.

In germline, CDR1 is SGHDN, CDR2 FVKESK. Deletions cut 0 bases from V and 1 base from J, with 16 bases between. The length of the CDR3 is 17 residues. Only in-frame clones appear in the TCRdb table, and some are missing; sequencing was by immunoSEQ multiplex PCR. The table records fewer than 45,000 clones, about 90% of them present only once. As regards this clone: The antigen remains unidentified.

Overall study results and limits: The presence of high graft-versus-host to host-versus-graft clonal ratios in allografts characterized patients with graft-donor T cell macrochimerism. Detected in recipient marrow were GvH clones, some of which were first observed in ileum or blood.

The sequence derives from a human patient who received an intestinal transplant, so some T cells may come from the graft donor. The source was PBMCs, collected approximately 320 days after intestinal transplant. V is TRBV14 and J is TRBJ2-7, with D unresolved. CDR3 amino acids: CASSQDPAGPLSYEQYF. DNA for the CDR3: TGTGCCAGCAGCCAAGATCCCGCAGGTCCCCTTTCCTACGAGCAGTACTTC.